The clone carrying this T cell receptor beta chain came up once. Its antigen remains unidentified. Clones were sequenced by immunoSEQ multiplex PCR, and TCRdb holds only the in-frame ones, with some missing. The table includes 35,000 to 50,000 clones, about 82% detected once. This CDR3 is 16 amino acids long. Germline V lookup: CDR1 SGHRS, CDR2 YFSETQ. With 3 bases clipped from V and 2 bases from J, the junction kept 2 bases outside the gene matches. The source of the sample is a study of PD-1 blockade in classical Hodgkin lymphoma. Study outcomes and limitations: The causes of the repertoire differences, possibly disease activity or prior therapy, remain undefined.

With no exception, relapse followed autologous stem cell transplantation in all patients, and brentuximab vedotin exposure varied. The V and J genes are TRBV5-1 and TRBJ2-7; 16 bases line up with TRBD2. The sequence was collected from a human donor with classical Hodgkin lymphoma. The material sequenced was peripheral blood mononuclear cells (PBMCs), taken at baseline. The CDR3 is CASSWGTSGRAYEQYF. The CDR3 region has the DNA TGCGCCAGCAGCTGGGGGACTAGCGGGAGGGCCTACGAGCAGTACTTC.